This entry concerns a single TCR beta chain. These data come from a study of cytomegalovirus exposure and HLA in healthy donors. V was trimmed by 8 bases and J by 5 bases, leaving 10 bases between them. This CDR3 is built from 11 residues. Germline CDR1 reads WNHNN; CDR2 reads SYGVQD (reference sequence). Primers for the PCR totalled 60 Vbeta and 13 Jbeta. The protocol was immunoSEQ multiplex PCR, while the TCRdb copy is restricted to in-frame clones and leaves out a portion. The table lists under 110,000 clones, approximately 85% of them singletons. J is TRBJ2-7 and V is TRBV10-1; D call uncertain. This clonotype was sampled from a man aged 45-60 years in good health and CMV-seronegative. The source material was PBMCs. The CDR3 spells CASPRSNEQYF. The DNA of the CDR3 is TGCGCCAGCCCTAGGTCTAACGAGCAGTACTTC.